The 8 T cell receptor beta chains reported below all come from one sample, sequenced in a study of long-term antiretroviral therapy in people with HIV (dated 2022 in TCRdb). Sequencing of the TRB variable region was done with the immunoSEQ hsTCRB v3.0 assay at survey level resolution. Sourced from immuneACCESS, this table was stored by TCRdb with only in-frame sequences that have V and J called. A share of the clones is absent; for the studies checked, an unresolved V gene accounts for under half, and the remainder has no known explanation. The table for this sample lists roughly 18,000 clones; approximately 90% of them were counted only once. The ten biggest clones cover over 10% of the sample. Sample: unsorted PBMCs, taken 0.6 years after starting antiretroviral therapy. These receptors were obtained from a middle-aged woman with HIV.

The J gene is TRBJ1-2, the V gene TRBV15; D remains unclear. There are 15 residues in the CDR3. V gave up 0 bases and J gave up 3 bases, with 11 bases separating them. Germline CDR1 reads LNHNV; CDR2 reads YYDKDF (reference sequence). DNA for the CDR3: TGTGCCACCAGCAGAGAGAGGTTTTCGGACTATGGCTACACCTTC. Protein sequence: CATSRERFSDYGYTF.

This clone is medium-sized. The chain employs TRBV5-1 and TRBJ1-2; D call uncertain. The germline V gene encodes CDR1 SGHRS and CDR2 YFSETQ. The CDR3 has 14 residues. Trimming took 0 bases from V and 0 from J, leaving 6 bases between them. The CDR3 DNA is TGCGCCAGCAGCTTGGACGACACTAACTATGGCTACACCTTC. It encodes CASSLDDTNYGYTF.

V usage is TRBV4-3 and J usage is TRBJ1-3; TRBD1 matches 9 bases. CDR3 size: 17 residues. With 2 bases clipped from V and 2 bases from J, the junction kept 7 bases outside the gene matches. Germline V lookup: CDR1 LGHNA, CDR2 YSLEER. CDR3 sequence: CASSQNYRGRAGNTIYF. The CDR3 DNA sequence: TGCGCCAGCAGCCAAAACTACAGGGGGCGAGCTGGAAACACCATATATTTT.

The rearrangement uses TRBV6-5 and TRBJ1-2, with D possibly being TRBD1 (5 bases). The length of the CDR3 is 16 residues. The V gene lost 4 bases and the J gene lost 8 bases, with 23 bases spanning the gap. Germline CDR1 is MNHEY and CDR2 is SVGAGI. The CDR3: CASSWGEAGGLSGYTF. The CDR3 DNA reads TGTGCCAGCAGTTGGGGCGAAGCCGGCGGCCTCTCCGGCTACACCTTC.

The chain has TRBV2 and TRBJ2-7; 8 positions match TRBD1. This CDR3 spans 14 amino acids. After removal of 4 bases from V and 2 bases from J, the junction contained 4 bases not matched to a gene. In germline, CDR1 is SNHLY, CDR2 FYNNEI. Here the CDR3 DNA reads TGTGCCAGCAGTGCGGGACAGGCAACCTACGAGCAGTACTTC. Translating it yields CASSAGQATYEQYF.

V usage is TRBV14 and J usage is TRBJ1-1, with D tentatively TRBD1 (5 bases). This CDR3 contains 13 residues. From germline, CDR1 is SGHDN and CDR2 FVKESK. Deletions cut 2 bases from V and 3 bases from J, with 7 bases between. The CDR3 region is CASSQLRDTEAFF. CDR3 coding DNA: TGTGCCAGCAGCCAACTCAGGGACACTGAAGCTTTCTTT. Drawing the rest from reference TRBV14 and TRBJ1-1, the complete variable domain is EAGVTQFPSHSVIEKGQTVTLRCDPISGHDNLYWYRRVMGKEIKFLLHFVKESKQDESGMPNNRFLAERTGGTYSTLKVQPAELEDSGVYFCASSQLRDTEAFFGQGTRLTVV.

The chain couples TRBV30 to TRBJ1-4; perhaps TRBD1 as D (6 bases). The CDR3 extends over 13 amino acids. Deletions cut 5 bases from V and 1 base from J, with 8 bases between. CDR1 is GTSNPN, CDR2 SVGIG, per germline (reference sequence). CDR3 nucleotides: TGTGCCTGGGCCAGGGGAACTAATGAAAAACTGTTTTTT. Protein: CAWARGTNEKLFF. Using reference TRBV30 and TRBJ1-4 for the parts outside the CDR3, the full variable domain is SQTIHQWPATLVQPVGSPLSLECTVEGTSNPNLYWYRQAAGRGLQLLFYSVGIGQISSEVPQNLSASRPQDRQFILSSKKLLLSDSGFYLCAWARGTNEKLFFGSGTQLSVL.

The CDR3 loop is CASSRTGTEAFF. CDR3 DNA sequence: TGTGCCAGCTCACGAACCGGCACTGAAGCTTTCTTT. V is TRBV18 and J is TRBJ1-1; D unclear. The CDR3 is 12 amino acids. CDR1 is KGHSH and CDR2 is LQKENI in the germline V gene. The ends were cut back, 4 bases at V and 4 bases at J, with 7 bases in the middle.